A selection of T cell receptor beta chains follows, all from one sample in a study of radiation and T cells in renal cell carcinoma. Sequenced by immunoSEQ multiplex PCR; TCRdb stores in-frame clones only, minus some. Of some 58,000 clones in the sample, around 80% were seen once. The source was blood, collected from a patient whose treatment included radiotherapy and nephrectomy. The source is a man aged 60 to 75 with renal cell carcinoma. Each CDR3 is given with its conserved first and last residue. The D gene is left open where the match is weak. The size entry is marked missing in some rows and otherwise reads once, few, many or a size class.

J,V,size,D,CDR3,DNA
TRBJ2-1,TRBV6-4,-,TRBD2,CASSVGGSSYNEQFF,TGTGCCAGCAGTGTGGGCGGGAGCTCCTACAATGAGCAGTTCTTC
TRBJ2-1,TRBV5-1,-,TRBD2,CASSSFSGPFNEQFF,TGCGCCAGCAGCTCCTTTAGCGGGCCTTTCAATGAGCAGTTCTTC
TRBJ2-1,TRBV14,-,-,CASSQVWADEQFF,TGTGCCAGCAGCCAAGTATGGGCGGATGAGCAGTTCTTC
TRBJ1-1,TRBV29-1,-,-,CSVEGGQGNTEAFF,TGCAGCGTTGAGGGCGGGCAGGGGAACACTGAAGCTTTCTTT
TRBJ2-7,TRBV28,-,-,CASSLLRGKQYF,TGTGCCAGCAGTTTACTTAGGGGGAAGCAGTACTTC
TRBJ2-5,TRBV5-4,-,-,CASSLAYGGGGKETQYF,TGTGCCAGCAGCTTGGCCTACGGGGGAGGGGGAAAAGAGACCCAGTACTTC
TRBJ2-3,TRBV7-9,-,-,CASSFTTGWGTDTQYF,TGTGCCAGCAGCTTCACCACAGGGTGGGGCACAGATACGCAGTATTTT
TRBJ2-2,TRBV21-1,-,-,CASSNVGELFF,TGTGCCAGCAGCAATGTCGGGGAGCTGTTTTTT
TRBJ1-4,TRBV7-6,-,TRBD1,CASSLASGQGNEKLFF,TGTGCCAGCAGCTTAGCGTCAGGACAGGGTAATGAAAAACTGTTTTTT
TRBJ1-1,TRBV15,-,-,CATSRDLNSEAFF,TGTGCCACCAGCAGAGATCTGAACAGCGAAGCTTTCTTT
TRBJ2-5,TRBV6-5,-,-,CASSYRSQETQYF,TGTGCCAGCAGTTACAGGAGCCAAGAGACCCAGTACTTC
TRBJ2-7,TRBV7-9,-,-,CASSLTSGSYEQYF,TGTGCCAGCAGCCTAACTTCCGGGTCCTACGAGCAGTACTTC
TRBJ2-3,TRBV7-9,-,-,CASSFSGTDTQYF,TGTGCCAGCAGCTTTTCTGGGACAGATACGCAGTATTTT
TRBJ1-4,TRBV6-6,many,-,CASSEIRDEKLFF,TGTGCCAGCAGCGAAATTAGGGATGAAAAACTGTTTTTT
TRBJ1-1,TRBV19,-,-,CASSTQGLQNTEAFF,TGTGCCAGTAGTACCCAGGGACTGCAGAACACTGAAGCTTTCTTT
TRBJ1-1,TRBV29-1,-,TRBD1,CSVTDRVNTEAFF,TGCAGCGTTACTGACAGGGTGAACACTGAAGCTTTCTTT
TRBJ2-5,TRBV6-1,-,TRBD2,CASSVSGLVYPPVETQYF,TGTGCCAGCAGTGTCTCGGGACTAGTATACCCCCCCGTGGAGACCCAGTACTTC
TRBJ2-5,TRBV7-9,-,-,CASSLQGGKETQYF,TGTGCCAGCAGCCTACAGGGTGGCAAAGAGACCCAGTACTTC
TRBJ2-3,TRBV9,-,-,CANSSTDTQYF,TGTGCCAATTCCTCGACGGATACGCAGTATTTT
TRBJ1-6,TRBV6-5,-,-,CASTGDENSPLHF,TGTGCCAGCACCGGGGACGAAAATTCACCCCTCCACTTT
TRBJ1-2,TRBV6-5,-,TRBD1,CASSYSWTGNYGYTF,TGTGCCAGCAGTTACTCATGGACAGGCAACTATGGCTACACCTTC
TRBJ2-1,TRBV9,-,TRBD2,CASSSAGTSGMNEQFF,TGTGCCAGCAGCTCAGCAGGGACTAGCGGGATGAATGAGCAGTTCTTC
TRBJ1-2,TRBV30,-,-,CAWGRQVYGYTF,TGTGCCTGGGGAAGACAGGTCTATGGCTACACCTTC
TRBJ1-2,TRBV9,-,-,CASSGTGTPFRRAF,TGTGCCAGCAGCGGTACCGGGACGCCCTTCCGGAGGGCCTTC
TRBJ1-5,TRBV9,few,-,CASSPGRDNQPQHF,TGTGCCAGCAGCCCTGGACGGGACAATCAGCCCCAGCATTTT
TRBJ2-1,TRBV12-5,-,-,CASGSPRMWGSSYNEQFF,TGTGCTAGTGGTTCGCCTAGAATGTGGGGTTCCTCCTACAATGAGCAGTTCTTC
TRBJ1-2,TRBV28,-,-,CASNLGIQGSGYTF,TGTGCCAGCAATCTAGGGATACAAGGGTCCGGCTACACCTTC
TRBJ2-7,TRBV6-5,-,-,CASSYSGNYEQYF,TGTGCCAGCAGTTACTCCGGCAACTACGAGCAGTACTTC
TRBJ2-5,TRBV5-3,-,TRBD1,CARSGGTGSFQETQYF,TGTGCCAGAAGCGGCGGGACAGGGAGTTTTCAAGAGACCCAGTACTTC
TRBJ2-1,TRBV6-6,few,TRBD1,CASSWMTGSNEQFF,TGTGCCAGCAGCTGGATGACAGGGAGCAATGAGCAGTTCTTC
TRBJ1-6,TRBV11-2,once,-,CASSLWAGSRSSYNSPLHF,TGTGCCAGCAGCTTATGGGCGGGTTCTCGAAGCTCCTATAATTCACCCCTCCACTTT
TRBJ1-1,TRBV30,few,-,CAWSRSEYTEAFF,TGTGCCTGGAGCAGGAGCGAGTACACTGAAGCTTTCTTT
TRBJ1-5,TRBV14,-,-,CASSPDSNQPQHF,TGTGCCAGCAGTCCGGATAGCAATCAGCCCCAGCATTTT
TRBJ1-1,TRBV7-3,-,-,CASSFFPKGGNSEAFF,TGTGCCAGCAGCTTTTTCCCGAAAGGAGGGAACTCTGAAGCTTTCTTT
TRBJ2-1,TRBV7-2,-,TRBD2,CASSSPGASGYNEQFF,TGTGCCAGCAGCTCCCCGGGAGCTAGCGGGTACAATGAGCAGTTCTTC
TRBJ2-3,TRBV7-3,-,TRBD1,CASSPGTVTDTQYF,TGTGCCAGCAGCCCCGGGACAGTCACAGATACGCAGTATTTT
TRBJ2-5,TRBV7-7,-,TRBD2,CASSPNPGGETQYF,TGTGCCAGCAGTCCAAATCCGGGGGGAGAGACCCAGTACTTC
TRBJ2-1,TRBV11-2,once,TRBD2,CASSPTSGRGGNEQFF,TGTGCCAGCAGCCCGACTAGCGGGAGGGGAGGAAATGAGCAGTTCTTC
TRBJ1-1,TRBV19,-,-,CASSFFEGSEAFF,TGTGCCAGTAGCTTTTTTGAGGGCTCTGAAGCTTTCTTT
TRBJ1-2,TRBV7-2,-,-,CASSLGVDSYTF,TGTGCCAGCAGCTTAGGGGTCGACAGCTACACCTTC
TRBJ2-1,TRBV19,-,TRBD2,CASSITSGGYYEQFF,TGTGCCAGTAGTATAACTAGCGGGGGGTACTATGAGCAGTTCTTC
TRBJ1-5,TRBV30,-,-,CAWSGSSNQPQHF,TGTGCCTGGAGTGGGAGTAGCAATCAGCCCCAGCATTTT
TRBJ1-2,TRBV5-1,-,-,CASSLDRASGYTF,TGCGCCAGCAGCTTGGACAGGGCGAGTGGCTACACCTTC
TRBJ2-3,TRBV5-8,-,TRBD2,CASSSGLAGGGGTDTQYF,TGTGCCAGCAGCTCTGGACTAGCGGGAGGTGGGGGGACAGATACGCAGTATTTT
TRBJ1-1,TRBV2,-,-,CASSLLGGTEAFF,TGTGCCAGCAGCTTATTGGGGGGCACTGAAGCTTTCTTT
TRBJ2-5,TRBV7-6,-,TRBD2,CASSIPGGDQETQYF,TGTGCCAGCAGCATCCCGGGGGGGGATCAAGAGACCCAGTACTTC
TRBJ2-3,TRBV19,-,-,CASSLRALGTDTQYF,TGTGCCAGTAGTCTTCGGGCCCTAGGAACAGATACGCAGTATTTT
TRBJ1-3,TRBV4-2,-,TRBD1,CASSQEQGTGNTIYF,TGTGCCAGCAGCCAAGAACAGGGGACAGGAAACACCATATATTTT
TRBJ1-5,TRBV19,-,-,CASSIARTLGNQPQHF,TGTGCCAGTAGTATAGCCCGGACCTTAGGGAATCAGCCCCAGCATTTT
TRBJ2-1,TRBV13,-,TRBD1,CASSLPDRDNNEQFF,TGTGCCAGCAGCCTACCGGACAGGGATAACAATGAGCAGTTCTTC
TRBJ2-7,TRBV19,-,TRBD2,CASSMGLAGGSEQYF,TGTGCCAGTAGTATGGGACTAGCGGGGGGAAGCGAGCAGTACTTC
TRBJ1-1,TRBV19,-,-,CASSTEADSNTEAFF,TGTGCCAGTAGCACCGAGGCGGATTCGAACACTGAAGCTTTCTTT
TRBJ1-5,TRBV9,-,-,CASSVGLGQPQHF,TGTGCCAGCAGCGTAGGTTTGGGTCAGCCCCAGCATTTT
TRBJ1-2,TRBV2,once,-,CASSGLTPNYGYTF,TGTGCCAGCAGTGGGCTCACACCTAACTATGGCTACACCTTC